One and the same sample provided the 5 T cell receptor beta chains below, sequenced in a study of TIL therapy for anti-PD-1-resistant metastatic lung cancer listed by TCRdb under 2021. The time point label for this specimen denotes: pre-treatment sample, taken before nivolumab and TIL therapy. The baseline tumor samples, taken from the same resection that was used to grow TIL, were excised metastases, most often pleural nodules or supraclavicular lymph nodes. Using bias-controlled multiplex PCR with the immunoSEQ v3 hsTCRB kit, the TCR beta CDR3 regions were amplified from genomic DNA. TCRdb provides this immuneACCESS table in a form limited to in-frame rearrangements. Some clones are lacking; in checked studies, under half of them reflect an unresolved V gene, and why the rest are absent is not known. The sample includes roughly 92,000 clones, with around 71% observed a single time. Of the sample, 9.5% to 13% is held by the ten largest clones.

The sample consisted of tumor tissue, taken at baseline. The receptors stem from a person between 30 and 80 years old with non-small cell lung cancer.

J is TRBJ2-5 and V is TRBV4-3; D perhaps matches TRBD2 (6 bases). The germline V gene has CDR1 LGHNA and CDR2 YSLEER. This CDR3 has 16 residues. V lost 0 bases, J lost 3 bases, and 14 bases lay in between. This CDR3 is CASSQDPWGRKETQYF. As DNA, the CDR3 is TGCGCCAGCAGCCAAGACCCATGGGGGAGGAAAGAGACCCAGTACTTC.

Worth noting for this clone: The germline gene is not matched at one end of the junction; a read error may be the cause. The V and J genes are TRBV28 and TRBJ2-7; D not resolved. CDR1 MDHEN and CDR2 SYDVKM come from the germline V gene. This CDR3 comprises 10 residues. The CDR3 protein is CASRSLVWDF. In DNA, the CDR3 is TGTGCCAGCAGGTCGCTGGTGTGGGATTTC.

This sequence joins TRBV9 and TRBJ2-5; TRBD2 aligns across 13 bases. The germline gives CDR1 SGDLS, CDR2 YYNGEE. After removal of 3 bases from V and 2 bases from J, the junction contained 4 bases not matched to a gene. The CDR3 runs to 16 residues. CDR3 nucleotides: TGTGCCAGCAGCGATCCACTAGCGGGGGGGCAAGAGACCCAGTACTTC. Residues: CASSDPLAGGQETQYF.

The chain is built from TRBV3-1 (or the pseudogene TRBV3-2) and TRBJ2-3; 9 positions match TRBD2. Germline-derived CDR1 and CDR2 are LGHDT and YNNKEL (reference sequence). V gave up 4 bases and J gave up 6 bases; unmatched junction bases: 8. The CDR3 extends over 15 amino acids. This CDR3 is CASSLRTSARDTQYF. The CDR3 DNA sequence: TGTGCCAGCAGCCTTCGGACTAGCGCGAGGGATACGCAGTATTTT.

V usage is TRBV7-2 and J usage is TRBJ2-5; D not resolved. V was trimmed by 3 bases and J by 5 bases, leaving 13 bases between them. Germline CDR1 is SGHTA and CDR2 is FQGNSA. This CDR3 is 14 amino acids long. The CDR3 reads CASSLAGVGETQYF. In DNA form, the CDR3 reads TGTGCCAGCAGCTTGGCCGGAGTGGGCGAGACCCAGTACTTC.